This T cell receptor beta chain was documented in a study of control samples from healthy donors and cancer patients. Sequencing was performed with immunoSEQ multiplex PCR; in TCRdb, only in-frame clones are kept and a portion is missing. The sample includes over 110,000 clones, 80% to 95% of them seen just once. V lost 3 bases and J lost 8, with 17 bases in between. The CDR3 is made up of 15 amino acids. Germline values: CDR1 GTSNPN, CDR2 SVGIG (reference sequence). This clone appeared many times. The chain is built from TRBV30 and TRBJ1-6; TRBD1 might be the D (6 bases). The TCR sequence derives from a man in his thirties or forties in good health. The sequenced sample consisted of blood. The CDR3 DNA sequence: TGTGCCTGGAGATCATGGGGGACATCAGATTCACCCCTCCACTTT. It yields the protein CAWRSWGTSDSPLHF.